The clone carrying this TCR beta chain was counted many times. The antigen is undetermined. This CDR3 is 15 amino acids long. Germline CDR1 and CDR2: MNHNS and SASEGT. The germline V and J ends were trimmed by 5 bases and 3 bases, with 14 bases remaining between them. This sample was included in a study of human T cells and chemical hapten exposure. Across the study: TCR yields per sample varied, mainly owing to small pooled library volume differences.

Time point reported: pre-sensitization, week 0. Treatment of the sample: therapeutic diphenylcyclopropenone sensitization with weekly scalp DPC. TCRdb fed the RACE reads into MiXCR, producing one record per CDR3 protein. The sample comprises roughly 100,000 distinct CDR3 sequences, 10% to 13% of which are singletons, and around 3.1% rests with the top ten. Study-level points and caveats: Sensitizing to DPC left TCRs with a frequency above 1 in 1000 unaltered.

The sequence derives from a woman in her sixties with alopecia areata. Some clones in this sample may be carry-over from other donors' samples. The source material was whole blood, sampled in connection with sensitization to the hapten diphenylcyclopropenone (DPC). The chain carries TRBV6-1 and TRBJ2-1; D could derive from TRBD1 or TRBD2 (5 bases each). The CDR3 region is CASSYPGTDYNEQFF. CDR3 bases: TGTGCCAGCAGTTATCCCGGGACGGACTACAATGAGCAGTTCTTC.